Shown below are 10 T cell receptor beta chains from a single sample sequenced in a study of naive and memory T cell subsets. Two oligonucleotides, mixed equimolar, formed the beta constant-region primer covering TRBC1 and TRBC2. Ligated cDNA was amplified by four rounds of PCR with nested alpha and beta constant-region primers and SP2. TCRdb reprocessed the UMI-ligation and nested PCR reads with MiXCR, giving one entry per CDR3 protein. The table records approximately 2,500 distinct CDR3 sequences, roughly 5% of them present only once. Sequencing was carried out using CD4+ TEMRA cells from blood. The subset here: effector memory re-expressing CD45RA, CD45RA+ CD27-. The source of these receptors is a human donor in good health.

This clonotype was counted ten times or more. J is TRBJ1-5 and V is TRBV2; no definite D call. The V gene's germline CDR1 is SNHLY and CDR2 FYNNEI. Trimming stripped 7 bases from V and 1 base from J, with 8 bases between. This CDR3 comprises 13 residues. CDR3 protein: CASKDLSNQPQHF. CDR3 coding DNA: TGTGCCAGCAAGGATTTGAGCAATCAGCCCCAGCATTTT.

In its sample, this clonotype ranks as large (0.1 to 1%). This sequence joins TRBV2 and TRBJ2-7, with 10 bases that match TRBD1. The CDR3 runs to 14 residues. After removal of 6 bases from V and 5 bases from J, the junction contained 7 bases not matched to a gene. In germline, CDR1 is SNHLY, CDR2 FYNNEI. CDR3 residues: CASSLLGQGNEQYF. In DNA form, the CDR3 reads TGTGCCAGCAGCCTCTTGGGACAGGGGAACGAGCAGTACTTC.

By proportion, this clonotype is medium-sized. The genes are TRBV20-1 and TRBJ1-1; D unresolved. The CDR3 is made up of 13 amino acids. Germline V gene sequence: CDR1 DFQATT, CDR2 SNEGSKA (reference sequence). Trimming left V 2 bases short and J 1 base short, with 8 bases between. CDR3 loop: CSARLDENTEAFF. The CDR3 DNA sequence: TGCAGTGCTAGACTGGACGAGAACACTGAAGCTTTCTTT.

The table lists this clonotype with many counts. V usage is TRBV18 and J usage is TRBJ2-7; D gene unclear. V lost 2 bases and J 0 bases, leaving 14 bases between the germline ends. The germline V gene encodes CDR1 KGHSH and CDR2 LQKENI. This CDR3 has 16 residues. The CDR3 sequence: CASSPLGPGGSYEQYF. Here the CDR3 DNA reads TGTGCCAGCTCACCATTGGGCCCAGGCGGCTCCTACGAGCAGTACTTC.

In its sample, this clonotype was seen many times. The chain couples TRBV6-5 to TRBJ2-7; D is undetermined. The CDR3 has 13 residues. Trimming took 2 bases from V and 6 from J, leaving 11 bases between them. Looked up from germline, CDR1 is MNHEY and CDR2 is SVGAGI. CDR3 sequence: CASSYPADGEQYF. The CDR3 DNA reads TGTGCCAGCAGTTACCCCGCCGACGGCGAGCAGTACTTC.

This clonotype was detected many times. The V gene is TRBV10-3, the J gene TRBJ1-2; D unclear. Germline V gene lookup returns CDR1 ENHRY and CDR2 SYGVKD. V was pared by 6 bases and J by 3 bases, with 17 bases between. The CDR3 consists of 15 residues. CDR3 residues: CAIRQSLGIDYGYTF. The DNA of the CDR3 is TGTGCCATCAGACAGAGCCTAGGGATTGACTATGGCTACACCTTC.

This clonotype is classed as large. The chain carries TRBV6-5 and TRBJ2-7; D unclear. CDR3 length: 12 amino acids. The germline gives CDR1 MNHEY, CDR2 SVGAGI. V was cut by 5 bases and J by 6 bases, with 11 bases left in between. The CDR3 loop is CASSPGPSEQYF. In nucleotides, the CDR3 is TGTGCCAGCAGTCCCGGACCATCCGAGCAGTACTTC.

In its sample, this clonotype was seen many times. This chain joins TRBV28 and TRBJ2-7; D gene unclear. The germline V gene encodes CDR1 MDHEN and CDR2 SYDVKM. The V gene lost 2 bases and the J gene lost 6 bases, with 11 bases spanning the gap. CDR3 length: 13 residues. DNA of the CDR3: TGTGCCAGCAGTTTAGTCTCCCCCGCCGAGCAGTACTTC. This encodes CASSLVSPAEQYF.

There are many counts of this clonotype. V usage is TRBV20-1 and J usage is TRBJ2-1, with D uncertain. Germline V lookup: CDR1 DFQATT, CDR2 SNEGSKA (reference sequence). Trimming shortened V by 4 bases and J by 2 bases, and 12 bases separated the two germline ends. The CDR3 contains 14 residues. The DNA for the CDR3 is TGCAGTGCTATCGATCAACGGACCTACAATGAGCAGTTCTTC. It yields the protein CSAIDQRTYNEQFF.

This clonotype occurred once. CDR3 DNA: TGTGCCAGCAGCTTAGTTGCGGGAACGTCCTACAATGAGCAGTTCTTC. Protein: CASSLVAGTSYNEQFF. This chain joins TRBV5-6 and TRBJ2-1; tentatively, D is TRBD2 (6 bases). The CDR3 is 16 amino acids. The germline gives CDR1 SGHDT, CDR2 YYEEEE. Between the trimmed V and J ends, which lost 2 bases and 1 base, there was a span of 13 bases.